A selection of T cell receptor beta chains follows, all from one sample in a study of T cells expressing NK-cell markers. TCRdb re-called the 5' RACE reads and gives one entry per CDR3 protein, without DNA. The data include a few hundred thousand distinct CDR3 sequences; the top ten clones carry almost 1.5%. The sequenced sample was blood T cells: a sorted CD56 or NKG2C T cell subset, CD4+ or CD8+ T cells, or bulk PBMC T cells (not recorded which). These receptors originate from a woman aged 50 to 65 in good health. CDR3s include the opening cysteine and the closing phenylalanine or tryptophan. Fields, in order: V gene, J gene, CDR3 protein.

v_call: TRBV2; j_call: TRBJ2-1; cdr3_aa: CAGKTGTSGYNEQFF
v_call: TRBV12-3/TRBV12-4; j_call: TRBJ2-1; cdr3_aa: CASSPRGVWANEQFF
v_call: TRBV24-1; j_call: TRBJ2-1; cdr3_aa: CATSDPIAGIYNEQFF
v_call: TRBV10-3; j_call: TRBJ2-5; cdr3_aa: CAIRGGTRTAPIETQYF
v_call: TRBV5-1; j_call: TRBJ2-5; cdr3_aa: CASSSTGGGETQYF
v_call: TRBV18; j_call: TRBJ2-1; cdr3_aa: CASSGGNNEQFF
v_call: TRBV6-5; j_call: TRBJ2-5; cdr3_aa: CASTPRGRQQETQYF
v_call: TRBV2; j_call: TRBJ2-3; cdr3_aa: CASRRAAITDTQYF
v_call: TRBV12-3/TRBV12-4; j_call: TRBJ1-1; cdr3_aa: CASSTGGGPGLTEAFF
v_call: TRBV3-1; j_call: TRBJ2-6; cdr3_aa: CASSQSAAGFSGANVLTF
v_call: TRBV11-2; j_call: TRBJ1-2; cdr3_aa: CASSSGRYGYGYTF
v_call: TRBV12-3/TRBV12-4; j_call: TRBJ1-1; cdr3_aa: CASNLPGGLREAFF
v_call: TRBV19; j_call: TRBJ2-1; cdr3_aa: CASSMGTDYNEQFF
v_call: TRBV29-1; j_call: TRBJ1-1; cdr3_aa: CEGGWGDTEAFF
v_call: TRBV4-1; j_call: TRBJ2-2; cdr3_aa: CASSQGLAGVIGELFF
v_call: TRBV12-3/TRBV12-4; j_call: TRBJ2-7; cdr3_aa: CASSWTSGKGEQYF
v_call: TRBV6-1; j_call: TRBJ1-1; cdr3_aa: CASSETLNTEAFF
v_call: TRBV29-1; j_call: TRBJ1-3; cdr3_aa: CSVVLTGVGNTIYF
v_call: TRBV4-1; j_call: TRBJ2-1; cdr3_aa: CASSQDSGYNEQFF
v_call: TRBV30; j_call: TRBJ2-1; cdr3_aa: CAWSDPTGWDEQFF
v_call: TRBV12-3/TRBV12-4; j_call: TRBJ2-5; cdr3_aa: CASNPGIVETQYF
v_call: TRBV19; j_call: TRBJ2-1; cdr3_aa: CASTEDRGGSSYNEQFF
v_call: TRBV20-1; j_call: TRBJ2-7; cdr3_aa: CSARDYSGGTYEQYF
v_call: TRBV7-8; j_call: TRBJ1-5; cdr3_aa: CASSPKAQSLNQPQHF
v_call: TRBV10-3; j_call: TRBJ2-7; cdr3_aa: CAIRETSGLPQYF
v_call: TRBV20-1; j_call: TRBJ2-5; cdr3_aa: CSARDRRSQETQYF
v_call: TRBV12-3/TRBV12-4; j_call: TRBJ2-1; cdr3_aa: CASSGKGTRFF
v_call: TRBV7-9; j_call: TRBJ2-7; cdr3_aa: CASSFASVPYEQYF
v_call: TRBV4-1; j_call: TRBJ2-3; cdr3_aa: CASKSGTGASLTDTQYF
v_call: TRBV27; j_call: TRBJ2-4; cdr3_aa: CASSTSGLVAKNIQYF
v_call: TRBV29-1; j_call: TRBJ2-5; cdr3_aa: CSARTSGSQETQYF
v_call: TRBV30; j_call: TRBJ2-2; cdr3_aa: CAWSSGTGELFF
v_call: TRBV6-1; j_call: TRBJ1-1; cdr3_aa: CASPRREGGMIGAFF
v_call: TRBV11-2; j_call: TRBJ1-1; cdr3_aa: CASSPGVAVNTEAFF
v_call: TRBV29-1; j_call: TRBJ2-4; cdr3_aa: CSVEKGGAKNIQYF
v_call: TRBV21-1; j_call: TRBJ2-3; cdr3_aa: CASSKGTGSSMGTQYF
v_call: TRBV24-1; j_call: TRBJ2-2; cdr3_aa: CATSWGGDTGELFF
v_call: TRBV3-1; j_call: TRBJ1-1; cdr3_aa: CASSLSALNTEAFF
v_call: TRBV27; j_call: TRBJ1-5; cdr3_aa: CASSLVGRRDQPQHF
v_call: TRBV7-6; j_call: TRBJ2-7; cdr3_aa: CASSLGHHDPYEQYF
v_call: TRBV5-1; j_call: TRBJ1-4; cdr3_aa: CASSLNWFEMGEKLFF
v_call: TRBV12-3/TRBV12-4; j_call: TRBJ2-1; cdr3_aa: CASTRGTNNEQFF
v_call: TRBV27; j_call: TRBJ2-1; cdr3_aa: CASSPGTRGDEQFF
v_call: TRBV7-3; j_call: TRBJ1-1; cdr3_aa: CASSLRTGGSNTEAFF
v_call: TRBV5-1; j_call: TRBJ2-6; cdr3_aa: CASSSPGLAALSSGANVLTF
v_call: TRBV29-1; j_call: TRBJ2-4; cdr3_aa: CSVEETAGFGNIQYF
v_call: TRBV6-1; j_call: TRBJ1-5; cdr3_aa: CASSTTGRGRPQHF
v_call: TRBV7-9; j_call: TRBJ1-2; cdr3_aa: CASSTPPLRQGGYGYTF
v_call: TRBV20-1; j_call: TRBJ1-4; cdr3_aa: CSARESSEKLFF
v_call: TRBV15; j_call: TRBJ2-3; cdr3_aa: CATSRGRQGAKSDTQYF
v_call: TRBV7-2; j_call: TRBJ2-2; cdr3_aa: CASSRDSNTGELFF
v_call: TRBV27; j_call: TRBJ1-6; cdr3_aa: CASRTGGGIPNSPLHF
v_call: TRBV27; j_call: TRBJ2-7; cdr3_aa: CASSVPPTGGTVEQYF
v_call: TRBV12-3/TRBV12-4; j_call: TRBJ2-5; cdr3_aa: CASTFGRVETQYF
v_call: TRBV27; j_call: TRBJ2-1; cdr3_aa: CASSRPGLAGANEQFF